This T cell receptor beta chain comes out of a study of blood T cell repertoires in COVID-19. Across the whole study: From the United States, Italy and Spain came samples of acute and convalescent COVID-19.

The germline V gene encodes CDR1 SGHRS and CDR2 YFSETQ. V lost 2 bases and J lost 4; bases outside the gene matches: 15. The CDR3 runs 20 residues. Enrolled through a virtual design, the participants were between roughly 18 and 95 years of age and came from 24 US areas. Per the original methods: From reference gene primer amplification, estimates of nucleated cell counts were derived. The repertoire was sequenced with immunoSEQ multiplex PCR; TCRdb's copy has only in-frame clones and lacks some. V and J calls and clone size are copied from that table; D and trimming were computed from the DNA. Of 350,000 to 400,000 clones in the sample, 75% to 90% were seen once.

This TCR was recovered from a man aged 18 to 29 who had recovered from COVID-19. The specimen was PBMCs or T cells enriched from blood (not recorded which). The chain employs TRBV5-1 and TRBJ2-1; 13 bases agree with TRBD2. Written as DNA, the CDR3 is TGCGCCAGCAGCTTCCCTGGACTAGCGGGGGACGACAAACGGTACAATGAGCAGTTCTTC. As protein: CASSFPGLAGDDKRYNEQFF.